The next 25 T cell receptor beta chains were all read from a single sample in a study of regulatory and conventional T cells in RAG deficiency. TCRdb's copy holds only in-frame clones and misses some; the assay was immunoSEQ multiplex PCR. This table holds 34,000 or so clones, over 75% found once. A further study also used this sample, focusing on regulatory T cells. That paper notes: The PCR used 52 TRBV and 13 TRBJ primers.

Sequenced input: CD8+ T cells sorted from blood. The origin of the receptors is a human donor in good health.

This chain connects TRBV30 to TRBJ2-3; 10 bases align to TRBD2. V lost 2 bases to trimming and J lost 2 bases; unmatched junction nucleotides: 4. This CDR3 is 15 amino acids long. Per germline, CDR1 GTSNPN and CDR2 SVGIG (reference sequence). Here the CDR3 reads CAWSKLAGATDTQYF. In DNA, the CDR3 is TGTGCCTGGAGTAAGCTAGCGGGAGCCACAGATACGCAGTATTTT.

V and J are TRBV5-6 and TRBJ2-1; D unclear. Trimming stripped 8 bases from V and 10 bases from J, with 25 bases between. This CDR3 has 15 amino acids. Germline-derived CDR1 and CDR2 are SGHDT and YYEEEE. The CDR3 sequence is CASLLWAPPEEEQFF. The DNA for the CDR3 is TGTGCCAGTCTACTCTGGGCCCCACCCGAGGAGGAGCAGTTCTTC.

The chain is built from TRBV7-2 and TRBJ1-2; D gene unclear. Germline V gene lookup returns CDR1 SGHTA and CDR2 FQGNSA. Trimming stripped 6 bases from V and 8 bases from J, with 19 bases between. The CDR3 consists of 14 residues. In DNA form, the CDR3 reads TGTGCCAGCAGTCAAGTTGCGGGTAAAGGAGGCTACACCTTC. This codes for CASSQVAGKGGYTF. Full variable domain (rest looked up from reference TRBV7-2 and TRBJ1-2): GAGVSQSPSNKVTEKGKDVELRCDPISGHTALYWYRQSLGQGLEFLIYFQGNSAPDKSGLPSDRFSAERTGGSVSTLTIQRTQQEDSAVYLCASSQVAGKGGYTFGSGTRLTVV.

The gene calls are TRBV27 and TRBJ2-7, with D perhaps matching TRBD2 (6 bases). V was pared by 7 bases and J by 5 bases, with 18 bases between. The CDR3 has 14 residues. Germline CDR1 MNHEY, CDR2 SMNVEV (reference sequence). In DNA, the CDR3 is TGTGCCAGCACGCCCCGAGGGAGGTTCGACGAGCAGTACTTC. The encoded protein is CASTPRGRFDEQYF.

The J gene is TRBJ1-5, the V gene TRBV6-6, with D maybe TRBD1 (5 bases). Germline lookup yields CDR1 MNHNY and CDR2 SVGAGI (reference sequence). The CDR3 loop spans 14 amino acids. V was shortened by 5 bases and J by 5 bases, with 13 bases between the two germline ends. CDR3 nucleotide sequence: TGTGCCAGCAGTACCCAGGGCCGGGATCAGCCCCAGCATTTT. Encoded protein: CASSTQGRDQPQHF.

This clone was observed a single time. CDR3 loop: CASSLPGTKLAANTGELFF. In DNA form, the CDR3 reads TGTGCCAGCAGCTTACCCGGGACCAAACTGGCCGCGAACACCGGGGAGCTGTTTTTT. The chain uses TRBV7-9 and TRBJ2-2, with D perhaps matching TRBD1 or TRBD2 (5 bases each). The germline gives CDR1 SEHNR, CDR2 FQNEAQ (reference sequence). Trimming shortened V by 2 bases and J by 0 bases, and 19 bases separated the two germline ends. The CDR3 sequence is 19 residues long.

The gene calls are TRBV19 and TRBJ1-2, with 9 bases that match TRBD1. The CDR3 consists of 13 residues. The V segment lost 7 bases and the J segment 3 bases; nucleotides outside the gene matches: 3. Germline CDR1 LNHDA, CDR2 SQIVND (reference sequence). The CDR3 region has the DNA TGTGCCAGTATGACAGGGGGGGACTATGGCTACACCTTC. Translation: CASMTGGDYGYTF.

This sequence joins TRBV5-1 and TRBJ1-1; D call uncertain. CDR3 length: 15 residues. V lost 1 base and J lost 0, with 10 bases in between. The germline gives CDR1 SGHRS, CDR2 YFSETQ. The CDR3 nucleotides read TGCGCCAGCAGCTTGTTTTCGGGGATGAACACTGAAGCTTTCTTT. Translating gives CASSLFSGMNTEAFF.

This clone was observed a single time. The rearrangement uses TRBV19 and TRBJ2-1; D gene uncertain. Germline loops: CDR1 LNHDA, CDR2 SQIVND (reference sequence). This CDR3 is 12 amino acids long. Trimming stripped 7 bases from V and 5 bases from J, with 9 bases between. The CDR3 DNA follows: TGTGCCAGTATTTCCGAGAACAATGAGCAGTTCTTC. This gives the protein CASISENNEQFF.

This clone was seen only once. The CDR3 DNA is TGTGCCAGCAGTTGGCGGGGTTCCACTGAAGCTTTCTTT. Translating it yields CASSWRGSTEAFF. V usage is TRBV6-5 and J usage is TRBJ1-1, with D uncertain. Germline V lookup: CDR1 MNHEY, CDR2 SVGAGI. V was cut by 4 bases and J by 4 bases, with 10 bases left in between. The CDR3 consists of 13 residues.

The chain links TRBV10-1 to TRBJ2-5; D may be TRBD1 or TRBD2 (6 bases each). The assigned J gene may be wrong: the sequence end matches TRBJ2-7 better. The CDR3 loop spans 13 amino acids. Germline V gene sequence: CDR1 WNHNN, CDR2 SYGVQD (reference sequence). In DNA, the CDR3 is TGCGCCAGCAGCTCGGGGGCCTTGAACGAGCAGTACTTC. Amino acids: CASSSGALNEQYF.

The gene calls are TRBV6-1 and TRBJ2-7; possible D gene TRBD1, 6 bases. This CDR3 is built from 15 residues. Between the trimmed V and J ends, which lost 3 bases and 3 bases, there was a span of 15 bases. Germline V lookup: CDR1 MNHNS, CDR2 SASEGT. This CDR3 reads CASSEQPGTNYEQYF. In DNA form, the CDR3 reads TGTGCCAGCAGTGAGCAACCCGGGACAAACTACGAGCAGTACTTC.

J is TRBJ2-7 and V is TRBV6-4; D is unresolved. The DNA end is a closer match to TRBJ2-1, so the J assignment may be wrong. The CDR3 covers 16 residues. CDR1 MRHNA and CDR2 SNTAGT come from the germline V gene. The CDR3 region has the DNA TGTGCCAGCAGTGACTCGAAAGCTACTTCCTACAATGAGCAGTTCTTC. It translates to CASSDSKATSYNEQFF.

The rearrangement joins TRBV27 to TRBJ1-1; D is undetermined. Germline V gene sequence: CDR1 MNHEY, CDR2 SMNVEV (reference sequence). CDR3 length: 16 residues. With 6 bases removed from V and 0 bases from J, the gap between germline ends came to 17 bases. The CDR3 protein is CASSPYSRSLNTEAFF. Written as DNA, the CDR3 is TGTGCCAGCAGCCCCTACTCCCGTTCCCTGAACACTGAAGCTTTCTTT.

The V gene is TRBV9, the J gene TRBJ1-2; TRBD1 agrees at 8 bases. This CDR3 has 14 residues. Trimming cost V 0 bases and J 8 bases; bases outside gene matches: 6. The germline V gene has CDR1 SGDLS and CDR2 YYNGEE. The chain's CDR3 is CASSVGTGSLGYTF. The CDR3 coding sequence is TGTGCCAGCAGCGTAGGGACAGGGAGTCTCGGCTACACCTTC.

The count of this clone is one. In DNA, the CDR3 is TGTGCCAGCAGTTCCTACAGGGGGCTATCAGATACGCAGTATTTT. Translation: CASSSYRGLSDTQYF. This chain joins TRBV6-5 and TRBJ2-3, with 9 bases fitting TRBD1. Germline values: CDR1 MNHEY, CDR2 SVGAGI. The CDR3 covers 15 residues. Losses at the gene ends were 4 bases for V and 4 bases for J; bases not matched to a gene: 6.

The V call is TRBV7-2, the J call TRBJ2-1; D is ambiguous. The CDR3 spans 11 residues. Germline CDR1 reads SGHTA; CDR2 reads FQGNSA. V shed 1 base and J shed 8 bases, with 3 bases lying between them. For the CDR3, the DNA is TGTGCCAGCAGCTTAGGCCATGAGCAGTTCTTC. It is translated as CASSLGHEQFF.

This sequence joins TRBV7-3 and TRBJ2-3, with TRBD2 matching 11 bases. This CDR3 is built from 16 residues. Germline CDR1 and CDR2: SGHTA and FQGTGA. J lost 2 bases, V lost 5 bases, and 6 bases had no gene match. The CDR3 spells CASSPGTSGFTDTQYF. The CDR3 DNA follows: TGTGCCAGCAGCCCCGGGACTAGCGGTTTCACAGATACGCAGTATTTT.

The rearrangement joins TRBV9 to TRBJ1-2; D call uncertain. Per the germline V gene, CDR1 is SGDLS and CDR2 is YYNGEE. The CDR3 is 16 residues long. V lost 4 bases and J lost 3, with 19 bases in between. The CDR3 reads CASSPNVYGDDYGYTF. The CDR3 coding sequence is TGTGCCAGCAGCCCGAATGTGTACGGCGATGACTATGGCTACACCTTC.

The chain carries TRBV28 and TRBJ1-1, with D tentatively TRBD1 (6 bases). Germline V gene lookup returns CDR1 MDHEN and CDR2 SYDVKM. V lost 2 bases and J 5 bases, leaving 15 bases between the germline ends. This CDR3 comprises 15 residues. The CDR3 bases are TGTGCCAGCAGTTTAAGGGGCAGGGGTTGGACTGAAGCTTTCTTT. Translation: CASSLRGRGWTEAFF.

The chain combines TRBV28 with TRBJ1-5; D unclear. Germline CDR1 MDHEN, CDR2 SYDVKM. V was clipped by 6 bases and J by 3 bases, with 18 bases between them. CDR3 length equals 16 residues. The CDR3 sequence is CASSSPDPGPNQPQHF. DNA of the CDR3: TGTGCCAGCAGCTCCCCAGACCCCGGGCCCAATCAGCCCCAGCATTTT.

The chain joins TRBV18 to TRBJ1-1, with D unresolved. This CDR3 contains 12 residues. CDR1 KGHSH and CDR2 LQKENI come from the germline V gene. V lost 2 bases, J lost 1 base, and 2 bases lay in between. The CDR3 DNA is TGTGCCAGCTCACCAAGGAACACTGAAGCTTTCTTT. Translating gives CASSPRNTEAFF.

The chain couples TRBV28 to TRBJ2-1; D may be TRBD1 (5 bases). The CDR3 runs to 14 residues. The germline V gene has CDR1 MDHEN and CDR2 SYDVKM. V shed 3 bases and J shed 10 bases, with 16 bases lying between them. The CDR3 loop reads CASSFWQGSYEQFF. Written as DNA, the CDR3 is TGTGCCAGCAGTTTTTGGCAGGGATCGTACGAGCAGTTCTTC. The entire variable domain, with the rest obtained from reference TRBV28 and TRBJ2-1, is as follows: DVKVTQSSRYLVKRTGEKVFLECVQDMDHENMFWYRQDPGLGLRLIYFSYDVKMKEKGDIPEGYSVSREKKERFSLILESASTNQTSMYLCASSFWQGSYEQFFGPGTRLTVL.

The V call is TRBV28, the J call TRBJ2-5, with D perhaps matching TRBD1 (5 bases). The CDR3 extends over 13 amino acids. The V gene's germline CDR1 is MDHEN and CDR2 SYDVKM. The V end was cut by 3 bases, the J end by 5 bases, with 10 bases between. The CDR3 loop reads CASSFRVRETQYF. The CDR3 DNA sequence: TGTGCCAGCAGTTTCAGGGTTAGGGAGACCCAGTACTTC.

V usage is TRBV6-5 and J usage is TRBJ2-2; D is ambiguous. Germline CDR1 MNHEY, CDR2 SVGAGI. Between the trimmed V and J ends, which lost 1 base and 7 bases, there was a span of 4 bases. The CDR3 has 12 residues. The CDR3 DNA reads as TGTGCCAGCAGTTACTTGGTCGGGGAGCTGTTTTTT. Translated, it gives CASSYLVGELFF.